Listed here are 26 T cell receptor beta chains from one sample, sequenced in a study of identical twins. TCRdb used MiXCR to reprocess the 5' RACE reads, holding one entry per CDR3 protein. The table lists some 710,000 distinct CDR3 sequences, 5.5% to 7.5% of them singletons, with 1.5% to 2% in the top ten. Sequenced input: naive T cells sorted from blood. These receptor sequences come from a man younger than 35 in good health.

The sample holds many counts of this clonotype. The gene calls are TRBV4-3 and TRBJ1-1; 9 bases agree with TRBD1. Unmatched junction bases numbered 4, after V lost 3 bases and J lost 11 bases. Germline lookup yields CDR1 LGHNA and CDR2 YSLEER. This CDR3 comprises 12 residues. The CDR3 sequence: CASSQDRGDAFF. CDR3 coding DNA: TGCGCCAGCAGCCAGGACAGGGGCGATGCTTTCTTT.

This clonotype was counted at least ten times. J is TRBJ1-1 and V is TRBV7-9; D gene ambiguous. Trimming took 4 bases from V and 10 from J, leaving 13 bases between them. The CDR3 is 12 residues long. The germline gives CDR1 SEHNR, CDR2 FQNEAQ (reference sequence). CDR3 bases: TGTGCCAGCAGCTCCTTTTCCTGGGGAGCTTTCTTT. Translating gives CASSSFSWGAFF.

The chain is built from TRBV7-8 and TRBJ2-7; D call uncertain. Germline values: CDR1 SGHVS, CDR2 FQNEAQ. There are 15 residues in the CDR3. V was clipped by 0 bases and J by 0 bases, with 9 bases between them. As DNA, the CDR3 is TGTGCCAGCAGCTTAGCGATGACCAACTCCTACGAGCAGTACGTC. The encoded protein is CASSLAMTNSYEQYV.

This clonotype was detected many times. The rearrangement uses TRBV5-1 and TRBJ2-1; tentatively, D is TRBD2 (6 bases). Looked up from germline, CDR1 is SGHRS and CDR2 is YFSETQ. CDR3 length equals 15 residues. Trimming took off 3 bases at V and 0 bases at J, with 10 bases between the two ends. The CDR3 protein is CASSWKEGSYNEQFF. CDR3 nucleotides: TGCGCCAGCAGCTGGAAGGAGGGCTCCTACAATGAGCAGTTCTTC.

Concerning this clonotype itself: This is likely a read error, given that the CDR3 carries no conserved phenylalanine or tryptophan at its end. The V call is TRBV20-1, the J call TRBJ1-1; 7 nucleotides match TRBD1. The CDR3 has 12 amino acids. J lost 6 bases, V lost 3 bases, and 4 bases had no gene match. Germline CDR1 DFQATT, CDR2 SNEGSKA (reference sequence). The CDR3 spells CSARGQGAEAFS. CDR3 DNA sequence: TGCAGTGCTAGGGGGCAGGGGGCTGAAGCTTTCTCT.

This clonotype was seen ten or more times. V usage is TRBV7-6 and J usage is TRBJ2-1; 12 bases match TRBD2. Germline V CDR1 and CDR2: SGHVS, FNYEAQ. The CDR3 contains 17 residues. The J segment lost 5 bases and the V segment lost 2 bases, leaving 7 bases of the junction unmatched. CDR3: CASSLPRTSGKDNEQFF. CDR3 sequence (DNA): TGTGCCAGCAGCTTACCTAGGACTAGCGGGAAGGACAATGAGCAGTTCTTC. Full variable domain (missing parts from reference TRBV7-6 and TRBJ2-1): GAGVSQSPRYKVTKRGQDVALRCDPISGHVSLYWYRQALGQGPEFLTYFNYEAQQDKSGLPNDRFSAERPEGSISTLTIQRTEQRDSAMYRCASSLPRTSGKDNEQFFGPGTRLTVL.

The sample holds many counts of this clonotype. The chain employs TRBV6-5 and TRBJ2-2; D is unclear. V lost 0 bases, J lost 4 bases, and 6 bases lay in between. Germline CDR1 reads MNHEY; CDR2 reads SVGAGI. The CDR3 contains 14 residues. CDR3 sequence (DNA): TGTGCCAGCAGTTACTCGATGGTCACCGGGGAGCTGTTTTTT. This codes for CASSYSMVTGELFF.

This clonotype was observed many times. V usage is TRBV29-1 and J usage is TRBJ1-5; tentatively, D is TRBD1 (5 bases). This CDR3 is 14 amino acids long. V dropped 7 bases and J dropped 3 bases, with 16 bases sitting between them. Germline loops: CDR1 SQVTM, CDR2 ANQGSEA. DNA for the CDR3: TGCAGCGCTACCGAGGGGCCGGTCAATCAGCCCCAGCATTTT. Its protein product is CSATEGPVNQPQHF. The complete variable domain, with remaining parts taken from reference TRBV29-1 and TRBJ1-5, reads SAVISQKPSRDICQRGTSLTIQCQVDSQVTMMFWYRQQPGQSLTLIATANQGSEATYESGFVIDKFPISRPNLTFSTLTVSNMSPEDSSIYLCSATEGPVNQPQHFGDGTRLSIL.

Only a few counts were recorded for this clonotype. The chain combines TRBV6-1 with TRBJ2-7, with D perhaps assigned TRBD1 or TRBD2 (5 bases each). Germline lookup yields CDR1 MNHNS and CDR2 SASEGT. Trimming removed 8 bases at V and 0 bases at J, with 14 bases between. The CDR3 spans 14 residues. The CDR3 nucleotides are TGTGCCAGCGCCAGGGCAACTAGCTCCTACGAGCAGTACTTC. Translated, it gives CASARATSSYEQYF.

The sample holds many counts of this clonotype. This chain uses TRBV7-9 with TRBJ1-1; D call uncertain. The CDR3 is 13 amino acids. Germline V gene lookup returns CDR1 SEHNR and CDR2 FQNEAQ (reference sequence). The germline V and J ends were trimmed by 8 bases and 0 bases, with 10 bases remaining between them. Here the CDR3 reads CASGSPMNTEAFF. The CDR3 region has the DNA TGTGCCAGCGGGAGTCCCATGAACACTGAAGCTTTCTTT.

This clonotype was observed a handful of times. The chain couples TRBV20-1 to TRBJ2-1; 8 bases match TRBD1. Per the germline V gene, CDR1 is DFQATT and CDR2 is SNEGSKA (reference sequence). The CDR3 is 16 amino acids. With V trimmed by 3 bases and J by 9 bases, 16 bases remained unmatched. The CDR3 DNA is TGCAGTGCTAGTCAGGGGGCACGCCCCTTAGTAGGTGAGCAGTTCTTC. Protein sequence: CSASQGARPLVGEQFF.

This clonotype has a count of ten or more. The chain links TRBV12-3 or TRBV12-4 to TRBJ1-6; TRBD1 is a possible D gene (5 bases). There are 15 residues in the CDR3. V shed 5 bases and J shed 6 bases, with 14 bases lying between them. The CDR3 nucleotides read TGTGCCAGCAGTAACCGGGGGGGGTCTAATTCACCCCTCCACTTT. It is translated as CASSNRGGSNSPLHF.

Comment on this clonotype: One base away lies a much larger clone, so this may be a sequencing read error. This CDR3 fails to terminate in the conserved phenylalanine or tryptophan, so it likely reflects a read error. This chain links TRBV5-1 with TRBJ2-7, with 10 bases matching TRBD1. The V gene's germline CDR1 is SGHRS and CDR2 YFSETQ. J lost 2 bases, V lost 4 bases, and 6 bases had no gene match. There are 15 residues in the CDR3. The CDR3 DNA reads TGCGCCAGCAGCACCGGGACAGGGGTACCCTACGAGCAGTACTCC. It translates to CASSTGTGVPYEQYS.

This clonotype was observed a handful of times. The chain carries TRBV12-3 or TRBV12-4 and TRBJ2-3; weak D call: TRBD2 (6 bases). Trimming removed 6 bases from V and 1 base from J, with 11 bases in between. The CDR3 is 14 amino acids. The CDR3 sequence: CASSLTRGTDTQYF. The CDR3 DNA follows: TGTGCCAGCAGCCTGACTAGGGGCACAGATACGCAGTATTTT.

V usage is TRBV7-9 and J usage is TRBJ1-3, with D possibly TRBD1 on 6 matching bases. Germline assignment: CDR1 SEHNR and CDR2 FQNEAQ (reference sequence). The CDR3 runs to 17 residues. V gave up 5 bases and J gave up 4 bases, with 21 bases separating them. Here the CDR3 reads CASSPRGGAGSGNTIYF. As DNA, the CDR3 is TGTGCCAGCAGCCCCCGTGGGGGGGCCGGGTCGGGAAACACCATATATTTT. Full variable domain (rest looked up from reference TRBV7-9 and TRBJ1-3): DTGVSQNPRHKITKRGQNVTFRCDPISEHNRLYWYRQTLGQGPEFLTYFQNEAQLEKSRLLSDRFSAERPKGSFSTLEIQRTEQGDSAMYLCASSPRGGAGSGNTIYFGEGSWLTVV.

This clonotype was seen only a few times. The chain joins TRBV2 to TRBJ2-5; tentative D call: TRBD1 (6 bases). The germline V gene has CDR1 SNHLY and CDR2 FYNNEI. The CDR3 length is 13 residues. Between the trimmed V and J ends, which lost 6 bases and 4 bases, there was a span of 12 bases. CDR3 in amino acids: CASRYRVGETQYF. CDR3 nucleotides: TGTGCCAGCAGGTACAGGGTCGGAGAGACCCAGTACTTC.

The sample holds many counts of this clonotype. This chain uses TRBV29-1 with TRBJ2-1; 9 bases are shared with TRBD2. Germline assignment: CDR1 SQVTM and CDR2 ANQGSEA. The junction had 9 bases not matched to a gene; V was cut back by 3 bases and J by 9 bases. The CDR3 consists of 14 residues. This chain's CDR3 is CSVDFGGRAGEQFF. The DNA for the CDR3 is TGCAGCGTTGACTTTGGCGGGAGGGCGGGTGAGCAGTTCTTC.

The table lists this clonotype with many counts. The chain uses TRBV28 and TRBJ1-1; 7 nucleotides match TRBD1. Germline CDR1 MDHEN, CDR2 SYDVKM. The V segment lost 10 bases and the J segment 0 bases; nucleotides outside the gene matches: 8. CDR3 length equals 14 residues. The CDR3, as DNA: TGTGCCATCGGACAGGCCACCATGAACACTGAAGCTTTCTTT. Translation: CAIGQATMNTEAFF. The full variable domain, its missing parts supplied by reference TRBV28 and TRBJ1-1, is DVKVTQSSRYLVKRTGEKVFLECVQDMDHENMFWYRQDPGLGLRLIYFSYDVKMKEKGDIPEGYSVSREKKERFSLILESASTNQTSMYLCAIGQATMNTEAFFGQGTRLTVV.

This clonotype showed up just a few times. The J gene is TRBJ2-5, the V gene TRBV6-1, with TRBD1 matching 11 bases. Germline CDR1 MNHNS, CDR2 SASEGT. After removal of 10 bases from V and 5 bases from J, the junction contained 15 bases not matched to a gene. The CDR3 length is 16 residues. The CDR3 region is CATLSYGQGAGETQYF. The CDR3 nucleotides are TGTGCCACCCTGTCTTACGGACAGGGGGCTGGTGAGACCCAGTACTTC.

This clonotype has more than one count but fewer than ten. The chain carries TRBV27 and TRBJ2-2; the D is unclear. The V gene's germline CDR1 is MNHEY and CDR2 SMNVEV (reference sequence). CDR3 length: 16 residues. V lost 4 bases, J lost 3 bases, and 15 bases lay in between. The CDR3 loop reads CASSSLPAGDTGELFF. In DNA form, the CDR3 reads TGTGCCAGCAGTTCCTTGCCAGCTGGGGACACCGGGGAGCTGTTTTTT.

This clonotype was recorded a few times. The J gene is TRBJ2-1, the V gene TRBV12-3 or TRBV12-4, with TRBD2 matching 8 bases. The trim removed 6 bases at V and 0 bases at J, leaving 7 bases unmatched. There are 16 residues in the CDR3. The CDR3 nucleotides read TGTGCCAGCAGCCCGGCGGGGGGAGGCTCCTACAATGAGCAGTTCTTC. It specifies CASSPAGGGSYNEQFF.

This clonotype was counted ten times or more. J is TRBJ2-3 and V is TRBV20-1; D is perhaps TRBD1 (6 bases). Germline-derived CDR1 and CDR2 are DFQATT and SNEGSKA (reference sequence). The CDR3 sequence is 15 residues long. Trimming removed 4 bases at V and 4 bases at J, with 18 bases between. The CDR3: CSATVYRAGSDTQYF. CDR3 DNA sequence: TGCAGTGCTACGGTATACAGGGCTGGGTCAGATACGCAGTATTTT.

This clonotype has ten or more counts. The CDR3 region is CASSQEEGWGTDTQYF. The DNA of the CDR3 is TGTGCCAGCAGCCAAGAAGAGGGTTGGGGGACAGATACGCAGTATTTT. This sequence joins TRBV4-2 and TRBJ2-3, with D perhaps being TRBD1 or TRBD2 (5 bases each). The germline V and J ends were trimmed by 0 bases and 3 bases, with 13 bases remaining between them. CDR1 and CDR2 from the germline V gene are LGHNA and YNFKEQ. The length of the CDR3 is 16 residues.

A few counts support this clonotype. This chain joins TRBV10-3 and TRBJ1-5; tentative D call: TRBD1 (5 bases). Germline lookup yields CDR1 ENHRY and CDR2 SYGVKD. V lost 6 bases and J lost 4, with 10 bases in between. The CDR3 sequence is 13 residues long. This chain's CDR3 is CAISWDLNQPQHF. The CDR3 DNA is TGTGCCATCAGCTGGGACCTAAATCAGCCCCAGCATTTT.

This clonotype was seen repeatedly, ten times or more. This chain joins TRBV6-4 and TRBJ2-1; 10 bases map to TRBD2. The germline CDR1 and CDR2 sequences are MRHNA and SNTAGT. The CDR3 spans 16 residues. V trimming: 3 bases; J trimming: 5 bases; junction bases outside the gene matches: 7. As DNA, the CDR3 is TGTGCCAGCAGTGATACTAGCGGGATACCCCACAATGAGCAGTTCTTC. Protein sequence: CASSDTSGIPHNEQFF.

The chain uses TRBV10-2 and TRBJ1-5, with unresolved D. V was clipped by 1 base and J by 3 bases, with 7 bases between them. This CDR3 spans 14 amino acids. Looked up from germline, CDR1 is WSHSY and CDR2 is SAAADI. CDR3 residues: CASSEYSLNQPQHF. In DNA, the CDR3 is TGCGCCAGCAGTGAGTACAGCCTCAATCAGCCCCAGCATTTT.